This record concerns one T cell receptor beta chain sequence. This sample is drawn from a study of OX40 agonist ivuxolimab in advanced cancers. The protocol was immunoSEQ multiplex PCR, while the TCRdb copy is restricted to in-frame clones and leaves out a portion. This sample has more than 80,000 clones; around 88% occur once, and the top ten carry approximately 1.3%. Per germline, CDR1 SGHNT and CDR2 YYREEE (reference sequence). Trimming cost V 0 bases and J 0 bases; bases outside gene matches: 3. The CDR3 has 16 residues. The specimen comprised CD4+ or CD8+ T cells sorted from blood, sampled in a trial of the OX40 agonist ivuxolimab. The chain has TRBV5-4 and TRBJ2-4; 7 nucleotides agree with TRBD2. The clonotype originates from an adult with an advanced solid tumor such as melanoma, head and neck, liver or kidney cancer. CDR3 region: CASSLEIAGAKNIQYF. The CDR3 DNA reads TGTGCCAGCAGCTTGGAAATAGCGGGAGCCAAAAACATTCAGTACTTC.